One sample yielded the 7 T cell receptor beta chains listed below, sequenced in a study of CD8 T cells in Susac syndrome (dated by TCRdb to the late 2010s). The library was generated by the immunoSEQ multiplex PCR assay. RNA was extracted with the RNeasy kit and roughly 0.45 to 1 ug was reverse transcribed using random hexamers. TCRdb took the public reads, trimmed them with fastp at Q25, ran MiXCR for clone calling and kept in-frame beta chains. For every CDR3 protein sequence, its rows merge into one entry that carries the most common genes and DNA. The sample table records about 140,000 distinct CDR3 sequences; over 90% of these occur just once. The ten most abundant clones make up about 0.14% of the sample. Sequenced material: CD4+ T cells from PBMCs. The source of these receptors is a human donor with Susac syndrome.

The DNA of the CDR3 is TGCGCCAGCAGCGACAAGGCGGGAGCTTTCTTT. Translated, it gives CASSDKAGAFF. The chain joins TRBV5-1 to TRBJ1-1; D gene ambiguous. With 4 bases removed from V and 10 bases from J, the gap between germline ends came to 11 bases. The CDR3 is made up of 11 amino acids. From germline, CDR1 is SGHRS and CDR2 YFSETQ.

The V call is TRBV20-1, the J call TRBJ2-7; the D is unclear. The germline V gene has CDR1 DFQATT and CDR2 SNEGSKA (reference sequence). The CDR3 sequence is 12 residues long. V was shortened by 6 bases and J by 0 bases, with 9 bases between the two germline ends. This CDR3 reads CSASQSSYEQYF. The CDR3 DNA is TGCAGTGCATCGCAGAGCTCCTACGAGCAGTACTTC.

The chain couples TRBV27 to TRBJ1-2; 8 bases match TRBD1. Germline V gives CDR1 MNHEY, CDR2 SMNVEV (reference sequence). CDR3 length: 13 residues. J gave up 7 bases and V 3 bases, and 4 bases lay outside the gene matches. The CDR3 protein is CASSFGTGSGYTF. CDR3 nucleotide sequence: TGTGCCAGCAGTTTCGGGACAGGCAGTGGCTACACCTTC.

This chain links TRBV6-5 with TRBJ1-1; no reliable D call. Germline loops: CDR1 MNHEY, CDR2 SVGAGI. There are 15 residues in the CDR3. The V and J ends lost 4 bases and 1 base respectively, with 13 bases between them. The CDR3 DNA reads TGTGCCAGCAGTTCAAACCCGGACTGGAACACTGAAGCTTTCTTT. Its protein is CASSSNPDWNTEAFF.

This chain uses TRBV30 with TRBJ2-5; 9 nucleotides line up with TRBD1. Losses at the gene ends were 3 bases for V and 0 bases for J; bases not matched to a gene: 8. The CDR3 consists of 16 residues. Germline V CDR1 and CDR2: GTSNPN, SVGIG (reference sequence). The chain's CDR3 is CAWRPSRDRDQETQYF. The CDR3 coding sequence is TGTGCCTGGAGACCATCCCGGGACAGGGACCAAGAGACCCAGTACTTC. Combining the CDR3 with reference TRBV30 and TRBJ2-5 gives the whole variable domain SQTIHQWPATLVQPVGSPLSLECTVEGTSNPNLYWYRQAAGRGLQLLFYSVGIGQISSEVPQNLSASRPQDRQFILSSKKLLLSDSGFYLCAWRPSRDRDQETQYFGPGTRLLVL.

The chain combines TRBV19 with TRBJ2-5, with TRBD2 as a possible D gene (6 bases). CDR1 is LNHDA, CDR2 SQIVND, per germline (reference sequence). The CDR3 is 15 residues long. V lost 7 bases and J lost 2, with 17 bases in between. The chain's CDR3 is CASTPNTRGQETQYF. CDR3 nucleotides: TGTGCCAGTACCCCGAACACACGGGGGCAAGAGACCCAGTACTTC.

The chain is built from TRBV29-1 and TRBJ2-3; 8 bases align to TRBD1. V was clipped by 4 bases and J by 0 bases; unmatched bases: 3. Germline-derived CDR1 and CDR2 are SQVTM and ANQGSEA. The CDR3 length is 14 residues. The CDR3 DNA sequence: TGCAGCGTTGGCTGGACAGGGAGCACAGATACGCAGTATTTT. The encoded protein is CSVGWTGSTDTQYF.